This is a list of T cell receptor beta chains from one sample in a study of T cell repertoires and Cas9 in healthy adults. Clones were sequenced by immunoSEQ multiplex PCR, and TCRdb holds only the in-frame ones, with some missing. This sample has tens of thousands of clones, with under 95% found just once. Sequencing was performed on CD4+ effector T cells (CD127+, CD25-, CD137-, CD154-) from PBMCs; culture status not recorded. These receptors came from a human donor in good health. Both conserved end residues are part of each CDR3. D genes are given only for firm matches. Clone size is given for some rows only: seen once, a few or many times, or a class if the clone is expanded.

j_gene	abundance	d_gene	v_gene	len	CDR3aa	CDR3nt
TRBJ1-4	NA	NA	TRBV2	15	CASSVGQAANEKLFF	TGTGCCAGCAGTGTCGGGCAGGCCGCTAATGAAAAACTGTTTTTT
TRBJ1-3	NA	TRBD1	TRBV2	13	CASSDRAGNTIYF	TGTGCCAGCTCGGACAGGGCTGGAAACACCATATATTTT
TRBJ2-5	few	NA	TRBV9	11	CASSVEETQYF	TGTGCCAGCAGCGTAGAAGAGACCCAGTACTTC
TRBJ2-5	NA	NA	TRBV7-9	11	CASSLQETQYF	TGTGCCAGCAGCCTCCAAGAGACCCAGTACTTC
TRBJ2-7	NA	NA	TRBV27	16	CASSLRRGGGSYEQYF	TGTGCCAGCAGTTTACGTAGGGGCGGAGGGTCCTACGAGCAGTACTTC
TRBJ2-7	NA	NA	TRBV5-4	17	CASSLVGLYGDRDEQYF	TGTGCCAGCAGCTTGGTGGGTCTATACGGGGATCGCGACGAGCAGTACTTC
TRBJ1-2	NA	TRBD1	TRBV4-1	16	CASSSPRTGSTYGYTF	TGCGCCAGCAGCTCCCCTCGGACAGGGAGTACCTATGGCTACACCTTC
TRBJ1-5	NA	NA	TRBV27	13	CASSLGWDQPQHF	TGTGCCAGCAGTTTGGGGTGGGATCAGCCCCAGCATTTT
TRBJ1-6	once	NA	TRBV5-4	14	CASSWGRDNSPLHF	TGTGCCAGCAGCTGGGGGCGGGATAATTCACCCCTCCACTTT
TRBJ2-3	NA	NA	TRBV2	13	CASSAEVADTQYF	TGTGCCAGCAGCGCAGAGGTGGCAGATACGCAGTATTTT
TRBJ2-1	NA	NA	TRBV5-4	14	CASSPKTGNNEQFF	TGTGCCAGCAGCCCAAAAACAGGAAACAATGAGCAGTTCTTC
TRBJ1-5	NA	TRBD1	TRBV2	14	CASSAGQIVQPQHF	TGTGCCAGCAGCGCGGGACAGATAGTTCAGCCCCAGCATTTT
TRBJ1-5	NA	NA	TRBV7-2	16	CASSTRSGQSNQPQHF	TGTGCCAGCAGCACCCGCTCCGGACAGAGCAATCAGCCCCAGCATTTT
TRBJ1-5	NA	TRBD1	TRBV19	15	CASSAGQGYYQPQHF	TGTGCCAGTAGTGCCGGACAGGGGTACTATCAGCCCCAGCATTTT
TRBJ1-1	NA	TRBD1	TRBV14	17	CASSQGWRGPEGTEAFF	TGTGCCAGCAGCCAAGGGTGGAGGGGGCCCGAGGGCACTGAAGCTTTCTTT
TRBJ1-3	NA	NA	TRBV5-1	15	CASSLVPASGNTIYF	TGCGCCAGCAGCTTGGTTCCGGCGTCAGGAAACACCATATATTTT
TRBJ2-1	NA	TRBD2	TRBV10-3	15	CAISEGSGGYNEQFF	TGTGCCATCAGTGAGGGTAGCGGGGGATACAATGAGCAGTTCTTC
TRBJ2-7	few	TRBD1	TRBV5-1	16	CASSPGSGQEHYEQYF	TGCGCCAGCAGCCCGGGATCGGGACAGGAGCACTACGAGCAGTACTTC
TRBJ2-2	NA	NA	TRBV7-7	15	CASSLTRASTGELFF	TGTGCCAGCAGCCTCACCAGGGCTAGCACCGGGGAGCTGTTTTTT
TRBJ1-2	NA	NA	TRBV25-1	15	CASSEFGENNYGYTF	TGTGCCAGCAGTGAATTCGGGGAGAATAACTATGGCTACACCTTC
TRBJ2-7	NA	NA	TRBV18	13	CASSPEGSYEQYF	TGTGCCAGCTCACCAGAGGGAAGCTACGAGCAGTACTTC
TRBJ2-2	NA	NA	TRBV5-1	15	CASSLDTGYTGELFF	TGCGCCAGCAGCTTGGATACCGGGTACACCGGGGAGCTGTTTTTT
TRBJ1-5	NA	NA	TRBV10-2	13	CASSGSGNQPQHF	TGCGCCAGCAGTGGGTCGGGCAATCAGCCCCAGCATTTT
TRBJ2-6	NA	NA	TRBV5-1	19	CASSLALGGPRSGANVLTF	TGCGCCAGCAGCTTGGCTTTGGGGGGTCCCCGCTCTGGGGCCAACGTCCTGACTTTC
TRBJ1-2	NA	TRBD1	TRBV5-1	15	CASSLGQGPNYGYTF	TGCGCCAGCAGCTTGGGACAGGGGCCTAACTATGGCTACACCTTC
TRBJ1-4	NA	NA	TRBV6-1	15	CASSEGWAKGEKLFF	TGTGCCAGCAGTGAAGGGTGGGCCAAGGGTGAAAAACTGTTTTTT
TRBJ2-5	NA	NA	TRBV7-8	15	CASSASRGRRETQYF	TGTGCCAGCAGCGCCTCACGGGGGCGAAGGGAGACCCAGTACTTC
TRBJ2-7	once	NA	TRBV5-4	13	CASSFRDSYEQYF	TGTGCCAGCAGCTTCCGGGACTCCTACGAGCAGTACTTC
TRBJ2-3	NA	NA	TRBV5-4	15	CASSLAGLVTDTQYF	TGTGCCAGCAGCTTGGCGGGACTGGTCACAGATACGCAGTATTTT
TRBJ1-1	NA	NA	TRBV5-1	13	CASSSQGNTEAFF	TGCGCCAGCAGTTCACAGGGGAACACTGAAGCTTTCTTT
TRBJ1-2	NA	NA	TRBV7-9	19	CASSPWASFRDQANYGYTF	TGTGCCAGCAGCCCTTGGGCCTCATTCCGGGACCAAGCTAACTATGGCTACACCTTC
TRBJ2-3	NA	NA	TRBV25-1	15	CASSEGNGVTDTQYF	TGTGCCAGCAGCGAGGGGAATGGAGTAACAGATACGCAGTATTTT
TRBJ2-3	NA	TRBD2	TRBV2	14	CASNRGGGTDTQYF	TGTGCCAGCAATAGGGGAGGGGGCACAGATACGCAGTATTTT
TRBJ2-5	once	NA	TRBV7-9	11	CASSKEETQYF	TGTGCCAGCAGTAAAGAAGAGACCCAGTACTTC
TRBJ1-6	NA	NA	TRBV5-5	14	CASSFVADNSPLHF	TGTGCCAGCAGCTTTGTAGCGGATAATTCACCCCTCCACTTT
TRBJ2-5	few	TRBD1	TRBV7-6	13	CASSPGTEETQYF	TGTGCCAGCAGCCCCGGGACAGAAGAGACCCAGTACTTC
TRBJ1-1	NA	NA	TRBV10-1	13	CASSPGTVSEAFF	TGCGCCAGCAGCCCCGGGACCGTGTCTGAAGCTTTCTTT
TRBJ1-1	NA	NA	TRBV29-1	13	CSVRSGQILEAFF	TGCAGCGTTCGTTCAGGACAGATCCTTGAAGCTTTCTTT
TRBJ2-6	NA	NA	TRBV6-5	16	CASSYSTRSGANVLTF	TGTGCCAGCAGTTACTCGACCCGCTCTGGGGCCAACGTCCTGACTTTC